Below are 25 T cell receptor beta chains sequenced from a single sample in a study of T cells in Graves' hyperthyroidism and ophthalmopathy. Using RNA transcripts as the source, TCR beta CDR3 regions were amplified. RT-PCR in the first round (using the HTBI primer set) targeted the TCR CDR3. TCRdb recomputed calls from the multiplex PCR reads with MiXCR, one row per CDR3 protein. The sample lists roughly 300,000 distinct CDR3 sequences; about 21% were seen once. Material for sequencing was blood. The receptors here all came from a woman aged 45-65 years with Graves' hyperthyroidism.

Ten or more counts support this clonotype. The V and J genes are TRBV20-1 and TRBJ2-5, with 9 nucleotides matching TRBD2. The V gene end was trimmed by 6 bases and the J gene end by 3 bases; junction bases not matched to a gene: 14. Germline-derived CDR1 and CDR2 are DFQATT and SNEGSKA (reference sequence). This CDR3 contains 16 residues. The CDR3 spells CSAAGHGTSKKETQYF. DNA for the CDR3: TGCAGTGCGGCGGGGCACGGGACTAGCAAGAAAGAGACCCAGTACTTC.

This clonotype has at least ten counts. The CDR3 sequence is CASSFGRSGAYEQYF. DNA of the CDR3: TGTGCCAGCAGTTTTGGTAGGAGCGGGGCCTACGAGCAGTACTTC. The chain joins TRBV28 to TRBJ2-7; 7 bases align to TRBD2. The CDR3 covers 15 residues. The germline CDR1 and CDR2 sequences are MDHEN and SYDVKM. The V segment lost 3 bases and the J segment 2 bases; nucleotides outside the gene matches: 7.

The V call is TRBV29-1, the J call TRBJ2-7, with TRBD2 identical over 11 bases. V trimming: 6 bases; J trimming: 2 bases; junction bases outside the gene matches: 3. CDR3 size: 13 residues. Germline V gives CDR1 SQVTM, CDR2 ANQGSEA. The CDR3 coding sequence is TGCAGCGTACATAGCGGGAGGGCCTACGAGCAGTACTTC. It encodes CSVHSGRAYEQYF.

This clonotype has ten or more counts. This chain links TRBV12-3 or TRBV12-4 with TRBJ2-3, with TRBD2 matching over 12 bases. This CDR3 contains 15 residues. V dropped 6 bases and J dropped 7; count of bases not matched to a gene: 8. The DNA for the CDR3 is TGTGCCAGCAGGAAGAAAACTAGCGGGGGGTATACGCAGTATTTT. Protein: CASRKKTSGGYTQYF.

The chain links TRBV24-1 to TRBJ2-1; a possible D gene is TRBD2 (6 bases). V dropped 1 base and J dropped 4 bases, with 10 bases sitting between them. This CDR3 is built from 15 residues. The germline V gene has CDR1 KGHDR and CDR2 SFDVKD. CDR3 DNA: TGTGCCACCAGTGATTTTCGGGAGAATTACAATGAGCAGTTCTTC. It codes for CATSDFRENYNEQFF.

The sample holds many counts of this clonotype. The CDR3 is CASSPRGPYEQYF. DNA of the CDR3: TGCGCCAGCAGCCCCAGGGGACCCTACGAGCAGTACTTC. This chain uses TRBV5-1 with TRBJ2-7, with D perhaps matching TRBD1 (6 bases). The CDR3 spans 13 residues. Germline lookup yields CDR1 SGHRS and CDR2 YFSETQ. V lost 4 bases to trimming and J lost 2 bases, with 10 bases between them.

The table lists this clonotype with a few counts. V gene TRBV29-1 combines with J gene TRBJ2-7; 10 positions match TRBD1. The trim removed 7 bases at V and 1 base at J, leaving 7 bases unmatched. There are 14 residues in the CDR3. CDR1 and CDR2 from the germline V gene are SQVTM and ANQGSEA. In DNA form, the CDR3 reads TGCAGCGGAGGACAGGGGGGCCGGTCCTACGAGCAGTACTTC. Protein sequence: CSGGQGGRSYEQYF.

This clonotype has a handful of counts. This sequence joins TRBV27 and TRBJ2-1; TRBD2 agrees at 7 bases. The ends lost 1 base at V and 4 bases at J; junction bases unmatched: 4. Germline CDR1 and CDR2: MNHEY and SMNVEV (reference sequence). This CDR3 is built from 15 residues. The CDR3 loop reads CASSLWASGYNEQFF. CDR3 DNA sequence: TGTGCCAGCAGTTTATGGGCTAGCGGATACAATGAGCAGTTCTTC.

This clonotype was recorded a few times. The chain recombines TRBV20-1 with TRBJ2-2; TRBD2 agrees at 8 bases. Germline CDR1 reads DFQATT; CDR2 reads SNEGSKA (reference sequence). Trimming took 4 bases from V and 1 from J; bases not matched to a gene: 8. The CDR3 is made up of 16 amino acids. The CDR3 here is CSAKNPSGGNTGELFF. The CDR3 DNA reads as TGCAGTGCTAAGAACCCAAGCGGGGGGAACACCGGGGAGCTGTTTTTT.

This clonotype was detected a few times. This chain links TRBV5-4 with TRBJ2-3, with 7 bases that match TRBD2. The CDR3 sequence is 15 residues long. CDR1 and CDR2 from the germline V gene are SGHNT and YYREEE (reference sequence). V dropped 4 bases and J dropped 4; count of bases not matched to a gene: 9. The CDR3 is CASSTERGGADTQYF. DNA for the CDR3: TGTGCCAGCAGCACCGAGCGGGGAGGCGCAGATACGCAGTATTTT.

This clonotype was recorded a few times. This sequence joins TRBV6-1 and TRBJ1-6, with D unresolved. The CDR3 length is 14 residues. Looked up from germline, CDR1 is MNHNS and CDR2 is SASEGT. V lost 3 bases to trimming and J lost 7 bases, with 10 bases between them. In DNA form, the CDR3 reads TGTGCCAGCAGTGATTTGGCCTTAAATTCACCCCTCCACTTT. Its translation: CASSDLALNSPLHF.

The V call is TRBV5-1, the J call TRBJ2-1, with 8 bases identical to TRBD2. The CDR3 sequence is 14 residues long. Germline V gene sequence: CDR1 SGHRS, CDR2 YFSETQ. The junction had 6 bases not matched to a gene; V was cut back by 2 bases and J by 8 bases. This CDR3 reads CASSFSGIPHEQFF. CDR3 DNA: TGCGCCAGCAGCTTTAGCGGGATCCCACATGAGCAGTTCTTC.

This clonotype appeared many times. The V gene is TRBV6-1, the J gene TRBJ1-1; a possible D gene is TRBD1 (5 bases). CDR1 MNHNS and CDR2 SASEGT come from the germline V gene. V was trimmed by 7 bases and J by 0 bases, leaving 18 bases between them. The CDR3 length is 16 residues. Here the CDR3 DNA reads TGTGCCAGCACCAGGGTCGGGGCAAACATGAACACTGAAGCTTTCTTT. The encoded protein is CASTRVGANMNTEAFF.

There are a few counts of this clonotype. The chain uses TRBV16 and TRBJ1-1; D might be TRBD1 (5 bases). The CDR3 totals 14 residues. Germline V gives CDR1 KGHSY, CDR2 FQNENV. The V end lost 3 bases, the J end lost 6 bases, and 14 bases lay between the germline ends. The CDR3 spells CASSHVGRGAEAFF. CDR3 coding DNA: TGTGCCAGCAGCCACGTCGGAAGGGGCGCTGAAGCTTTCTTT.

This clonotype was seen at least ten times. This chain links TRBV11-2 with TRBJ2-7; D uncertain. The CDR3 runs 17 residues. Between the trimmed V and J ends, which lost 5 bases and 0 bases, there was a span of 20 bases. Per germline, CDR1 SGHAT and CDR2 FQNNGV. DNA of the CDR3: TGTGCCAGCAGCCCAGCAGCTCTGCTGGGCAGCTCCTACGAGCAGTACTTC. This encodes CASSPAALLGSSYEQYF.

The sample holds a few counts of this clonotype. The CDR3 DNA is TGTGCCAGCAGCTTAGGGCCGGCCAATTCACCCCTCCACTTT. Residues: CASSLGPANSPLHF. V gene TRBV11-2 combines with J gene TRBJ1-6; no definite D call. Per the germline V gene, CDR1 is SGHAT and CDR2 is FQNNGV. Trimming left V 1 base short and J 7 bases short, with 8 bases between. The CDR3 has 14 residues.

This clonotype has ten or more counts. The chain uses TRBV4-2 and TRBJ2-5; D assignment may be TRBD1 or TRBD2 (6 bases each). Trimming removed 2 bases at V and 2 bases at J, with 21 bases between. This CDR3 has 18 residues. The germline CDR1 and CDR2 sequences are LGHNA and YNFKEQ. DNA for the CDR3: TGTGCCAGCAGCCAACTATCCCCAGGGGCGGGGTCACAAGAGACCCAGTACTTC. It translates to CASSQLSPGAGSQETQYF.

This clonotype was counted only a few times. This chain links TRBV19 with TRBJ2-2; D tentatively fits TRBD1 or TRBD2 (5 bases each). This CDR3 is 16 amino acids long. The V end lost 3 bases, the J end lost 4 bases, and 15 bases lay between the germline ends. Per the germline V gene, CDR1 is LNHDA and CDR2 is SQIVND (reference sequence). The CDR3 DNA is TGTGCCAGTAGTATCGTCGGGACGGCGGTCACCGGGGAGCTGTTTTTT. It encodes CASSIVGTAVTGELFF. Full variable domain (outside the CDR3, taken from reference TRBV19 and TRBJ2-2): DGGITQSPKYLFRKEGQNVTLSCEQNLNHDAMYWYRQDPGQGLRLIYYSQIVNDFQKGDIAEGYSVSREKKESFPLTVTSAQKNPTAFYLCASSIVGTAVTGELFFGEGSRLTVL.

Ten or more counts support this clonotype. The chain links TRBV28 to TRBJ2-7, with 7 bases identical to TRBD1. J was trimmed by 4 bases and V by 6 bases; bases with no gene match: 6. This CDR3 is built from 13 residues. The germline V gene has CDR1 MDHEN and CDR2 SYDVKM. In DNA form, the CDR3 reads TGTGCCAGCAGGAAAGGGGGCCGGTACGAGCAGTACTTC. Translated: CASRKGGRYEQYF.

This clonotype has more than one count but fewer than ten. The gene calls are TRBV20-1 and TRBJ2-3, with 11 positions matching TRBD2. Germline CDR1 and CDR2: DFQATT and SNEGSKA (reference sequence). CDR3 length: 17 amino acids. V dropped 0 bases and J dropped 5; count of bases not matched to a gene: 10. DNA of the CDR3: TGCAGTGCTAGAGAAGGCCGGCTAGCGGGGGGAGGAGATACGCAGTATTTT. It specifies CSAREGRLAGGGDTQYF.

The table lists this clonotype with many counts. The gene calls are TRBV11-2 and TRBJ2-1; TRBD2 matches 13 bases. This CDR3 has 18 residues. V lost 7 bases and J lost 7; bases outside the gene matches: 16. Germline V gene lookup returns CDR1 SGHAT and CDR2 FQNNGV. In nucleotides, the CDR3 is TGTGCCAGCAAACTAGGACTAGCGGGAGCACGGGGTGAGAATGAGCAGTTCTTC. It yields the protein CASKLGLAGARGENEQFF.

In this sample, this clonotype turned up many times. The chain recombines TRBV24-1 with TRBJ2-1, with 10 bases identical to TRBD2. V lost 9 bases and J lost 7; bases outside the gene matches: 11. The CDR3 extends over 15 amino acids. CDR1 and CDR2 (germline): KGHDR, SFDVKD. The CDR3 is CATGDPGLARNEQFF. CDR3 sequence (DNA): TGTGCCACCGGCGATCCGGGACTAGCGAGGAATGAGCAGTTCTTC.

Here the CDR3 reads CASTQEGRGPVETQYF. The CDR3 region has the DNA TGCGCCAGCACCCAGGAGGGCAGGGGGCCGGTAGAGACCCAGTACTTC. The chain joins TRBV5-1 to TRBJ2-5; the match to TRBD1 covers 8 bases. This CDR3 region has 16 residues. Germline V gene lookup returns CDR1 SGHRS and CDR2 YFSETQ. Trimming at V came to 6 bases and at J to 4 bases, leaving 14 bases not matched to a gene. The full variable domain, completed using reference TRBV5-1 and TRBJ2-5, is KAGVTQTPRYLIKTRGQQVTLSCSPISGHRSVSWYQQTPGQGLQFLFEYFSETQRNKGNFPGRFSGRQFSNSRSEMNVSTLELGDSALYLCASTQEGRGPVETQYFGPGTRLLVL.

The V call is TRBV10-3, the J call TRBJ2-1; 9 positions match TRBD1. This CDR3 region has 14 residues. Trimming at V came to 3 bases and at J to 6 bases, leaving 3 bases not matched to a gene. The germline gives CDR1 ENHRY, CDR2 SYGVKD. The CDR3 sequence is CAISEGQGLNEQFF. In DNA, the CDR3 is TGTGCCATCAGTGAAGGACAGGGGCTCAATGAGCAGTTCTTC.

The rearrangement joins TRBV2 to TRBJ2-2; 12 bases agree with TRBD1. With V trimmed by 8 bases and J by 3 bases, 10 bases remained unmatched. CDR3 length: 17 residues. The germline CDR1 and CDR2 sequences are SNHLY and FYNNEI. The CDR3 sequence: CASSPPGQGADTGELFF. The CDR3 DNA reads as TGTGCCAGCTCACCACCGGGACAGGGGGCGGACACCGGGGAGCTGTTTTTT.